Listed here are 27 T cell receptor beta chains from one sample, sequenced in a study of blood T cells in healthy people across ages. A sample-barcoded 5' primer and a J-beta primer mix were used in a second PCR of roughly 7 to 12 cycles. TCRdb recomputed calls from the 5' RACE reads with MiXCR, one row per CDR3 protein. The sample holds under 750,000 distinct CDR3 sequences, under 55% seen once. Sequencing was performed on blood. The source is a man older than 75 in good health.

A few counts support this clonotype. The chain joins TRBV20-1 to TRBJ2-1, with 7 bases lining up with TRBD1. Germline loops: CDR1 DFQATT, CDR2 SNEGSKA (reference sequence). The CDR3 spans 16 residues. V gave up 6 bases and J gave up 6 bases; unmatched junction bases: 17. The CDR3 spells CSAHDRVLSYVNEQFF. The CDR3 DNA follows: TGCAGTGCGCACGACAGGGTGCTGTCATATGTCAATGAGCAGTTCTTC.

In its sample, this clonotype was seen once. One end of the junction does not line up with germline, which may come from a read error. The gene calls are TRBV25-1 and TRBJ1-6; a possible D gene is TRBD1 (5 bases). CDR3 size: 12 residues. Germline CDR1 and CDR2: MGHDK and SYGVNS. The CDR3 region is CASRTENSPPHF. The CDR3, as DNA: TGTGCCAGCAGGACAGAAAATTCACCCCCCCACTTT.

The chain has TRBV5-1 and TRBJ2-3; 8 bases line up with TRBD1. The CDR3 is made up of 15 amino acids. V dropped 9 bases and J dropped 2; count of bases not matched to a gene: 11. CDR1 is SGHRS, CDR2 YFSETQ, per germline. CDR3 nucleotides: TGCGCCACATCTACAGGGGGATGGATCACAGATACGCAGTATTTT. The encoded protein is CATSTGGWITDTQYF. The variable domain in full, completed from reference TRBV5-1 and TRBJ2-3, reads KAGVTQTPRYLIKTRGQQVTLSCSPISGHRSVSWYQQTPGQGLQFLFEYFSETQRNKGNFPGRFSGRQFSNSRSEMNVSTLELGDSALYLCATSTGGWITDTQYFGPGTRLTVL.

The chain is built from TRBV12-3 or TRBV12-4 and TRBJ1-6, with a possible D match to TRBD1 (5 bases). V was shortened by 5 bases and J by 1 base, with 12 bases between the two germline ends. This CDR3 contains 16 residues. The CDR3 protein is CASSPRGGSYNSPLHF. CDR3 sequence (DNA): TGTGCCAGCAGTCCCCGGGGGGGATCCTATAATTCACCCCTCCACTTT.

This clonotype came up a few times. The chain joins TRBV20-1 to TRBJ2-3; perhaps TRBD1 as D (6 bases). The CDR3 is 14 amino acids. V was shortened by 4 bases and J by 4 bases, with 15 bases between the two germline ends. Germline CDR1 is DFQATT and CDR2 is SNEGSKA (reference sequence). As DNA, the CDR3 is TGCAGTGCTAAACAGGACAGCCGAGCAGATACGCAGTATTTT. It encodes CSAKQDSRADTQYF.

The chain couples TRBV5-1 to TRBJ1-2, with TRBD1 identical over 9 bases. With V trimmed by 0 bases and J by 4 bases, 10 bases remained unmatched. CDR1 and CDR2 (germline): SGHRS, YFSETQ. This CDR3 has 17 residues. CDR3 bases: TGCGCCAGCAGCTTGGCCGGCGGGACAGGGAACTCCTATGGCTACACCTTC. Translating it yields CASSLAGGTGNSYGYTF.

The chain recombines TRBV27 with TRBJ2-7, with 7 bases lining up with TRBD2. This CDR3 has 15 amino acids. Germline V lookup: CDR1 MNHEY, CDR2 SMNVEV (reference sequence). V gave up 2 bases and J gave up 2 bases; unmatched junction bases: 6. For the CDR3, the DNA is TGTGCCAGCAGTTTAACCGGGACTAAGACCTACGAGCAGTACTTC. Protein: CASSLTGTKTYEQYF.

The genes are TRBV5-1 and TRBJ1-2, with a weak D call TRBD1 (5 bases). This CDR3 contains 17 residues. Germline CDR1 is SGHRS and CDR2 is YFSETQ. With 0 bases removed from V and 8 bases from J, the gap between germline ends came to 23 bases. The CDR3 region has the DNA TGCGCCAGCAGCTTGGCCAGGGACGAGAGGTCGACTTACGGCTACACCTTC. Protein: CASSLARDERSTYGYTF.

This rearrangement joins TRBV20-1 to TRBJ2-1, with D tentatively TRBD2 (6 bases). Trimming shortened V by 3 bases and J by 4 bases, and 22 bases separated the two germline ends. Per germline, CDR1 DFQATT and CDR2 SNEGSKA (reference sequence). The CDR3 length is 17 residues. The CDR3, as DNA: TGCAGTGCTAGTCCCCTAACCCGGGAGAGGTCTTACAATGAGCAGTTCTTC. It translates to CSASPLTRERSYNEQFF.

The chain carries TRBV10-3 and TRBJ1-2, with TRBD1 matching 8 bases. The CDR3 is 12 amino acids. Germline V gene sequence: CDR1 ENHRY, CDR2 SYGVKD. V lost 9 bases to trimming and J lost 3 bases; unmatched junction nucleotides: 3. The CDR3 DNA reads as TGTGCCATAGACAGGGGACACTATGGCTACACCTTC. As protein: CAIDRGHYGYTF.

This chain joins TRBV20-1 and TRBJ2-5; possibly TRBD1 or TRBD2 for D (5 bases each). Trimming shortened V by 1 base and J by 1 base, and 13 bases separated the two germline ends. Germline CDR1 and CDR2: DFQATT and SNEGSKA (reference sequence). The CDR3 totals 15 residues. In DNA, the CDR3 is TGCAGTGCTAGAGCCAACGGTGGGACCCAAGAGACCCAGTACTTC. Protein sequence: CSARANGGTQETQYF.

The chain joins TRBV6-1 to TRBJ2-5; no definite D call. The germline V and J ends were trimmed by 3 bases and 1 base, with 6 bases remaining between them. The germline CDR1 and CDR2 sequences are MNHNS and SASEGT. The CDR3 runs 13 residues. The CDR3 sequence: CASSDWSQETQYF. The CDR3 nucleotides read TGTGCCAGCAGTGACTGGTCCCAAGAGACCCAGTACTTC.

Note on this clonotype: This may stem from a read error, because a much larger clone lies one nucleotide away. The V call is TRBV6-6, the J call TRBJ1-4, with 7 bases lining up with TRBD1. The CDR3 has 15 amino acids. Germline lookup yields CDR1 MNHNY and CDR2 SVGAGI (reference sequence). CDR3 protein: CVSSLRQGFNEKLFF. Here the CDR3 DNA reads TGTGTCAGCAGCTTACGACAGGGCTTTAATGAAAAACTGTTTTTT.

The chain carries TRBV7-2 and TRBJ1-1; TRBD1 matches at 12 bases. CDR3 length: 14 amino acids. The germline gives CDR1 SGHTA, CDR2 FQGNSA. J lost 11 bases, V lost 5 bases, and 9 bases had no gene match. CDR3 bases: TGTGCCAGCAGCCAGGGGACAGGGGGCGGGCCGGCTTTCTTT. This gives the protein CASSQGTGGGPAFF. The whole variable domain, remainder taken from reference TRBV7-2 and TRBJ1-1, is GAGVSQSPSNKVTEKGKDVELRCDPISGHTALYWYRQSLGQGLEFLIYFQGNSAPDKSGLPSDRFSAERTGGSVSTLTIQRTQQEDSAVYLCASSQGTGGGPAFFGQGTRLTVV.

This sequence joins TRBV7-2 and TRBJ2-3, with a weak D call TRBD2 (6 bases). CDR1 is SGHTA, CDR2 FQGNSA, per germline. The CDR3 contains 16 residues. V was clipped by 5 bases and J by 0 bases, with 15 bases between them. The CDR3 protein is CASSNQPAGSTDTQYF. In DNA form, the CDR3 reads TGTGCCAGCAGCAATCAGCCAGCGGGTAGCACAGATACGCAGTATTTT.

The table lists this clonotype with many counts. This chain uses TRBV6-6 with TRBJ1-2; no reliable D call. V lost 4 bases and J lost 2, with 11 bases in between. Per germline, CDR1 MNHNY and CDR2 SVGAGI (reference sequence). CDR3 length: 14 residues. CDR3 coding DNA: TGTGCCAGCAGTTCGGGCCCTTGGAACTATGGCTACACCTTC. Translated: CASSSGPWNYGYTF.

This clonotype has a count of ten or more. This chain connects TRBV6-5 to TRBJ2-5; 12 bases are shared with TRBD2. Germline V lookup: CDR1 MNHEY, CDR2 SVGAGI. The V and J ends lost 6 bases and 5 bases, in that order; junction bases with no gene match: 4. The CDR3 totals 14 residues. CDR3 nucleotides: TGTGCCAGCAGGGAGACTAGCGGGGGTGAGACCCAGTACTTC. It encodes CASRETSGGETQYF.

The chain uses TRBV12-3 or TRBV12-4 and TRBJ1-2; TRBD1 is a possible D gene (5 bases). This CDR3 region has 12 residues. V was shortened by 7 bases and J by 7 bases, with 13 bases between the two germline ends. This CDR3 is CASNFAGSGYTF. The CDR3 bases are TGTGCCAGCAATTTCGCAGGGTCTGGCTACACCTTC.

Details on this clonotype: One end of the junction fails to match germline, which may point to a read error. The chain recombines TRBV12-3 or TRBV12-4 with TRBJ2-7; 12 bases align to TRBD2. Judging by the DNA end, TRBJ2-5 fits better; the J call may be wrong. This CDR3 is 15 amino acids long. CDR3: CASSLAGGQKETQYF. In DNA form, the CDR3 reads TGTGCCAGCAGTCTAGCGGGAGGGCAGAAAGAGACCCAGTACTTC.

This clonotype was counted between two and nine times. V usage is TRBV6-2 or TRBV6-3 and J usage is TRBJ2-7, with D perhaps being TRBD1 or TRBD2 (5 bases each). Between the trimmed V and J ends, which lost 5 bases and 7 bases, there was a span of 18 bases. The CDR3 is 14 residues long. The germline V gene has CDR1 MNHEY and CDR2 SVGEGT. CDR3 bases: TGTGCCAGCAGTCCTCAAGGGGACCTCGCGGAGCAGTACTTC. It codes for CASSPQGDLAEQYF.

This sequence joins TRBV11-2 and TRBJ1-2; no definite D call. CDR3 length equals 15 residues. The V gene's germline CDR1 is SGHAT and CDR2 FQNNGV. V was trimmed by 0 bases and J by 3 bases, leaving 11 bases between them. CDR3 sequence (DNA): TGTGCCAGCAGCTTAGATAGATCGGCGTACTATGGCTACACCTTC. Encoded protein: CASSLDRSAYYGYTF.

The CDR3 DNA is TGTGCCAGCAGCCCTGGTCCCGGCGTTCAGAAGACCCAGTACTTC. Translating it yields CASSPGPGVQKTQYF. J is TRBJ2-7 and V is TRBV3-1; the D is unclear. Matching the DNA end better, TRBJ2-5 makes the J call doubtful. The CDR3 totals 15 residues. The germline V gene has CDR1 LGHDT and CDR2 YNNKEL (reference sequence).

This clonotype was detected a few times. The V call is TRBV29-1, the J call TRBJ1-2; D gene ambiguous. CDR3 size: 12 residues. From germline, CDR1 is SQVTM and CDR2 ANQGSEA. The CDR3 nucleotides are TGCGCCACCCACGGGCAGCCGGGTGGCTACACCTTC. Amino acid sequence: CATHGQPGGYTF.

This chain uses TRBV15 with TRBJ2-6; D gene ambiguous. The CDR3 sequence is 19 residues long. The germline V and J ends were trimmed by 3 bases and 0 bases, with 18 bases remaining between them. From germline, CDR1 is LNHNV and CDR2 YYDKDF (reference sequence). The CDR3 DNA reads as TGTGCCACCAGCAGTCGCGACCGGGCCTCATACTCTGGGGCCAACGTCCTGACTTTC. It is translated as CATSSRDRASYSGANVLTF.

The chain employs TRBV20-1 and TRBJ1-5; 12 nucleotides agree with TRBD1. The J segment lost 0 bases and the V segment lost 7 bases, leaving 4 bases of the junction unmatched. Germline V lookup: CDR1 DFQATT, CDR2 SNEGSKA (reference sequence). The CDR3 is made up of 15 amino acids. In nucleotides, the CDR3 is TGCAGTGTTCAGGGACAGGGGGCTAGCAATCAGCCCCAGCATTTT. Translating it yields CSVQGQGASNQPQHF.

This clonotype appeared a few times. The chain recombines TRBV6-2 or TRBV6-3 with TRBJ2-1; 9 bases align to TRBD1. This CDR3 has 13 residues. J gave up 8 bases and V 6 bases, and 5 bases lay outside the gene matches. Germline loops: CDR1 MNHEY, CDR2 SVGEGT. The CDR3 DNA follows: TGTGCCAGCAGGGGACAGGGTGTCGATGAGCAGTTCTTC. Protein: CASRGQGVDEQFF.

The chain couples TRBV3-1 to TRBJ2-7, with D possibly matching TRBD2 (6 bases). The germline CDR1 and CDR2 sequences are LGHDT and YNNKEL (reference sequence). CDR3 size: 13 residues. Trimming stripped 5 bases from V and 3 bases from J, with 11 bases between. The CDR3 protein is CASSSGGIYEQYF. The CDR3 DNA reads TGTGCCAGCAGCTCCGGAGGGATCTACGAGCAGTACTTC.